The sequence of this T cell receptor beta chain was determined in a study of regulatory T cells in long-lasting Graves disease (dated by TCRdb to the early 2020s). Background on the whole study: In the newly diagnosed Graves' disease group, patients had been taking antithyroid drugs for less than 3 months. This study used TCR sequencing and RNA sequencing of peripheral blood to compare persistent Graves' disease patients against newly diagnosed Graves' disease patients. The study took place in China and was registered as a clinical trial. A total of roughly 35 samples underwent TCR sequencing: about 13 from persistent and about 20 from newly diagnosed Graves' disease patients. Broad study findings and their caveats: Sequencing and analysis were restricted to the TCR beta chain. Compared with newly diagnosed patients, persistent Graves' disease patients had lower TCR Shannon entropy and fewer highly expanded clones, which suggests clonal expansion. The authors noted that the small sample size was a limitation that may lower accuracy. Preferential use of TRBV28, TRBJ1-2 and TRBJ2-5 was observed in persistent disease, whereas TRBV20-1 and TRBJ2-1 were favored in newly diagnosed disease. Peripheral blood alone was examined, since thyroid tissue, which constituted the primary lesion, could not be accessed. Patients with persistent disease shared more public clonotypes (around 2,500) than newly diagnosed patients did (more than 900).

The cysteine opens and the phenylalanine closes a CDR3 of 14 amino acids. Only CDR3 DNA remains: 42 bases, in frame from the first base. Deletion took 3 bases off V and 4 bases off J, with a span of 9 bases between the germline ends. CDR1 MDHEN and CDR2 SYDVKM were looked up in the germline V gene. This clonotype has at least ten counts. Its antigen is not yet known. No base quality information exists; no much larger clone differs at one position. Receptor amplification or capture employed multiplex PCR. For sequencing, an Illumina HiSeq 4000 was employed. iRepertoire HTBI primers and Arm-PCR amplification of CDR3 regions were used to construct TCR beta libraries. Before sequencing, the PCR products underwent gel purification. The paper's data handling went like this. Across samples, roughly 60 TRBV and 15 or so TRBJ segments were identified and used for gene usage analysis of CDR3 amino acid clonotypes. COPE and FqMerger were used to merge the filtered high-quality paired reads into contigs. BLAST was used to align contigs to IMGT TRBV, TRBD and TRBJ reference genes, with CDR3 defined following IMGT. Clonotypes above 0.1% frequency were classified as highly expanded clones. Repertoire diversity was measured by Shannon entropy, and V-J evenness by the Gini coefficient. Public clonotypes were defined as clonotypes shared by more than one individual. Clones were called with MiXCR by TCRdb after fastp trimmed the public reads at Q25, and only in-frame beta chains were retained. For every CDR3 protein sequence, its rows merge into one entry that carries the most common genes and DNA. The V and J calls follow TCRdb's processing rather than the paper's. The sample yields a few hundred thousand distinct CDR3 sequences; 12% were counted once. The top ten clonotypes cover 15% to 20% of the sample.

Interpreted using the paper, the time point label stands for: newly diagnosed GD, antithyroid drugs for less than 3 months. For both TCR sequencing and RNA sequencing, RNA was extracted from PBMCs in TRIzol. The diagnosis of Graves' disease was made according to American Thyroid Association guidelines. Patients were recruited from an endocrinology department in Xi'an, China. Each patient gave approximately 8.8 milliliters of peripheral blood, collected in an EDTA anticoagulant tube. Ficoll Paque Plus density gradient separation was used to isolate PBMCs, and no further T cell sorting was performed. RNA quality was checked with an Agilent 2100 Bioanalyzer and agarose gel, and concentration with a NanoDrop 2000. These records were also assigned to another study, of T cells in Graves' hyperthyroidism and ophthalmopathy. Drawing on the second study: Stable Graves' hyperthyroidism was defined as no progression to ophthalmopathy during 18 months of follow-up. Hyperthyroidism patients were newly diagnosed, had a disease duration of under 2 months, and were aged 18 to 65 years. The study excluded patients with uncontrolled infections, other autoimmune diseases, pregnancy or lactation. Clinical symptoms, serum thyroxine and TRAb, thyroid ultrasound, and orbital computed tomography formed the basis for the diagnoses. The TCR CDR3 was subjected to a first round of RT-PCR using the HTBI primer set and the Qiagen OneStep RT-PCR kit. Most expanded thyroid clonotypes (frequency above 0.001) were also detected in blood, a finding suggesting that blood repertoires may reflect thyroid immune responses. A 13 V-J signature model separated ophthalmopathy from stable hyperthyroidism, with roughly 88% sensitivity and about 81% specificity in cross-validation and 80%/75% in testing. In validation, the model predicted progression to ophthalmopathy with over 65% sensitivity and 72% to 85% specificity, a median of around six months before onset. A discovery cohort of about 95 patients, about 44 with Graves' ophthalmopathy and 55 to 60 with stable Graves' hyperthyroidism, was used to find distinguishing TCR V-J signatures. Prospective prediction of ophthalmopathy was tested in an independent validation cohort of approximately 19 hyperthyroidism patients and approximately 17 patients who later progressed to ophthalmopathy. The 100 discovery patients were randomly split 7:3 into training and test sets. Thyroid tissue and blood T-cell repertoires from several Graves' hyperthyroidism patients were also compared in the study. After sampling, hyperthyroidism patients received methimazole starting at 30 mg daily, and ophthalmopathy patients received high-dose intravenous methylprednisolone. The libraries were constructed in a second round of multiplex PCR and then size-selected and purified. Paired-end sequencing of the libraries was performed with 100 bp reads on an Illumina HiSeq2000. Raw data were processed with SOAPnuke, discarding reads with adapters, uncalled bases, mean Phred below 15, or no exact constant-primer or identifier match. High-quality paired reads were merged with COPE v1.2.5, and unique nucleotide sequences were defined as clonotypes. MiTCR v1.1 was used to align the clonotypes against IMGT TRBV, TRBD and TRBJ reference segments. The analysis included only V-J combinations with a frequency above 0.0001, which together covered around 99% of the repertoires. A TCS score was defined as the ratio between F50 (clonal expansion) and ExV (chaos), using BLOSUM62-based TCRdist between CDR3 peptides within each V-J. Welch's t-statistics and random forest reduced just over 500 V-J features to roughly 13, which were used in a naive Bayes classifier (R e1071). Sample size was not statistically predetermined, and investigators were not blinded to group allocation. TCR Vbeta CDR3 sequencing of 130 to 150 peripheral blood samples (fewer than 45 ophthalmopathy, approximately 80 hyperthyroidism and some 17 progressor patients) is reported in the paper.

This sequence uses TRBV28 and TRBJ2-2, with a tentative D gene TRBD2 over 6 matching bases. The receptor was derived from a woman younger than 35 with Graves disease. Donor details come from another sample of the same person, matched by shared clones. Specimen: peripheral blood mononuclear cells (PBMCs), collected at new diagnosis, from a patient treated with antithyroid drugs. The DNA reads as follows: TGTGCCAGCAGTTTGTGGGGAGGCACCGGGGAGCTGTTTTTT. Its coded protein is CASSLWGGTGELFF.